The 27 T cell receptor beta chains in this list originate from one sample, sequenced in a study of cytomegalovirus exposure and HLA in healthy donors. PCR used 60 Vbeta primers and 13 Jbeta primers. Profiled with immunoSEQ multiplex PCR; TCRdb holds only in-frame clones, not every one. The data show 150,000 to 200,000 clones, more than 65% seen once. Sequenced: PBMCs. The receptors here all came from a man aged 40-50 years in good health and CMV-seropositive.

This chain connects TRBV5-1 to TRBJ2-3, with D unclear. Germline V gene sequence: CDR1 SGHRS, CDR2 YFSETQ. V gave up 0 bases and J gave up 3 bases, with 8 bases separating them. This CDR3 has 14 residues. The CDR3 loop reads CASSLAVATDTQYF. The DNA of the CDR3 is TGCGCCAGCAGCTTGGCGGTAGCAACAGATACGCAGTATTTT. Drawing the rest from reference TRBV5-1 and TRBJ2-3, the complete variable domain is KAGVTQTPRYLIKTRGQQVTLSCSPISGHRSVSWYQQTPGQGLQFLFEYFSETQRNKGNFPGRFSGRQFSNSRSEMNVSTLELGDSALYLCASSLAVATDTQYFGPGTRLTVL.

The V gene is TRBV5-5, the J gene TRBJ2-3; possibly TRBD1 for D (5 bases). Germline CDR1 and CDR2: SGHKS and YYEKEE (reference sequence). The V end lost 4 bases, the J end lost 4 bases, and 10 bases lay between the germline ends. The CDR3 runs 13 residues. CDR3 amino acids: CASSPTVPDTQYF. CDR3 coding DNA: TGTGCCAGCAGCCCGACAGTTCCAGATACGCAGTATTTT.

The chain employs TRBV10-3 and TRBJ1-1; D possibly corresponds to TRBD1 (5 bases). There are 13 residues in the CDR3. V lost 2 bases, J lost 5 bases, and 9 bases lay in between. Looked up from germline, CDR1 is ENHRY and CDR2 is SYGVKD. CDR3 nucleotide sequence: TGTGCCATCAGTGAGGGCAGGGCGACTGAAGCTTTCTTT. Translating it yields CAISEGRATEAFF.

The gene calls are TRBV5-1 and TRBJ2-7, with 7 bases matching TRBD1. The CDR3 length is 14 residues. Trimming removed 3 bases from V and 3 bases from J; junction bases left unmatched: 6. CDR1 and CDR2 (germline): SGHRS, YFSETQ. The DNA of the CDR3 is TGCGCCAGCAGCTCACAGGGGTCCCACTACGAGCAGTACTTC. Amino acids: CASSSQGSHYEQYF.

The chain combines TRBV6-5 with TRBJ2-5; 10 nucleotides align to TRBD2. Near its end, the DNA agrees better with TRBJ2-7, so the J call may be wrong. The CDR3 extends over 14 amino acids. The germline gives CDR1 MNHEY, CDR2 SVGAGI. CDR3 region: CASSYEREGHEQYF. The CDR3 DNA is TGTGCCAGCAGTTACGAGCGGGAGGGCCACGAGCAGTACTTC.

The J gene is TRBJ2-1, the V gene TRBV6-1; possibly TRBD2 for D (5 bases). CDR1 is MNHNS and CDR2 is SASEGT in the germline V gene. There are 13 residues in the CDR3. With 7 bases removed from V and 7 bases from J, the gap between germline ends came to 14 bases. The CDR3 region has the DNA TGTGCCAGCATTCGGACTGAAAGTAATGAGCAGTTCTTC. Protein sequence: CASIRTESNEQFF.

The chain has TRBV5-1 and TRBJ2-7; a weak D match, TRBD2 (6 bases). Looked up from germline, CDR1 is SGHRS and CDR2 is YFSETQ. The V gene lost 0 bases and the J gene lost 2 bases, with 18 bases spanning the gap. This CDR3 spans 17 amino acids. CDR3 bases: TGCGCCAGCAGCTTGGCCAATGGGGCGGGGAGCCCCTACGAGCAGTACTTC. Its translation: CASSLANGAGSPYEQYF.

V and J are TRBV27 and TRBJ2-3; the match to TRBD2 covers 10 bases. The V gene's germline CDR1 is MNHEY and CDR2 SMNVEV (reference sequence). CDR3 length: 15 amino acids. J gave up 6 bases and V 0 bases, and 3 bases lay outside the gene matches. CDR3 loop: CASSLSSGRVDTQYF. The DNA of the CDR3 is TGTGCCAGCAGTTTATCGAGCGGGAGGGTTGATACGCAGTATTTT.

This clone showed up just once. This sequence joins TRBV29-1 and TRBJ1-1, with 7 bases aligning to TRBD1. J lost 0 bases, V lost 7 bases, and 8 bases had no gene match. This CDR3 region has 14 residues. Germline CDR1 SQVTM, CDR2 ANQGSEA. CDR3 nucleotides: TGCAGCGGGCGGGGCAGGGGGGTGAACACTGAAGCTTTCTTT. Translating it yields CSGRGRGVNTEAFF.

This clone showed up just a few times. V gene TRBV9 combines with J gene TRBJ1-2; 12 bases fit TRBD1. CDR1 and CDR2 from the germline V gene are SGDLS and YYNGEE. This CDR3 has 14 amino acids. Trimming at V came to 3 bases and at J to 8 bases, leaving 5 bases not matched to a gene. The CDR3 DNA is TGTGCCAGCAGCGCCGGGACAGGGGGCTTAGGCTACACCTTC. It translates to CASSAGTGGLGYTF. The entire variable domain, with the rest obtained from reference TRBV9 and TRBJ1-2, is as follows: DSGVTQTPKHLITATGQRVTLRCSPRSGDLSVYWYQQSLDQGLQFLIQYYNGEERAKGNILERFSAQQFPDLHSELNLSSLELGDSALYFCASSAGTGGLGYTFGSGTRLTVV.

The chain links TRBV6-1 to TRBJ1-2; D may be TRBD1 (6 bases). The germline gives CDR1 MNHNS, CDR2 SASEGT. Trimming removed 10 bases from V and 0 bases from J, with 12 bases in between. The CDR3 is made up of 13 amino acids. CDR3 in amino acids: CAIKRQANYGYTF. The CDR3 region has the DNA TGTGCCATTAAACGACAGGCTAACTATGGCTACACCTTC.

J is TRBJ1-2 and V is TRBV15; 8 nucleotides align to TRBD1. V lost 3 bases to trimming and J lost 4 bases; unmatched junction nucleotides: 4. CDR3 length: 14 amino acids. The V gene's germline CDR1 is LNHNV and CDR2 YYDKDF (reference sequence). The CDR3 reads CATSRIQGAYGYTF. The DNA of the CDR3 is TGTGCCACCAGCAGGATTCAGGGGGCCTATGGCTACACCTTC. Drawing the rest from reference TRBV15 and TRBJ1-2, the complete variable domain is DAMVIQNPRYQVTQFGKPVTLSCSQTLNHNVMYWYQQKSSQAPKLLFHYYDKDFNNEADTPDNFQSRRPNTSFCFLDIRSPGLGDTAMYLCATSRIQGAYGYTFGSGTRLTVV.

The chain couples TRBV6-1 to TRBJ1-3; 7 bases line up with TRBD1. Losses at the gene ends were 4 bases for V and 4 bases for J; bases not matched to a gene: 13. Germline-derived CDR1 and CDR2 are MNHNS and SASEGT. CDR3 size: 17 residues. CDR3 amino acids: CASSARGQALGGNTIYF. The DNA for the CDR3 is TGTGCCAGCAGTGCAAGAGGACAGGCCCTGGGGGGAAACACCATATATTTT.

DNA for the CDR3: TGTGCCAGCAGCCAAGATTTCGACAGGTTGGGAACCCAGTACTTC. This encodes CASSQDFDRLGTQYF. The chain links TRBV14 to TRBJ2-5; TRBD1 is a possible D gene (6 bases). This CDR3 contains 15 residues. Trimming stripped 0 bases from V and 8 bases from J, with 16 bases between. Germline assignment: CDR1 SGHDN and CDR2 FVKESK.

The chain is built from TRBV4-1 and TRBJ2-4, with TRBD2 matching over 15 bases. The length of the CDR3 is 20 residues. Trimming removed 0 bases from V and 3 bases from J; junction bases left unmatched: 9. Germline CDR1 reads MGHRA; CDR2 reads YSYEKL. CDR3 bases: TGCGCCAGCAGCCAAGAAGGCGGACTAGCGGGGGGGCCGGTCAAAAACATTCAGTACTTC. Translating it yields CASSQEGGLAGGPVKNIQYF.

V and J are TRBV10-3 and TRBJ1-4; D gene ambiguous. V shed 6 bases and J shed 0 bases, with 8 bases lying between them. The CDR3 extends over 14 amino acids. Germline-derived CDR1 and CDR2 are ENHRY and SYGVKD. The chain's CDR3 is CAIRGGPTNEKLFF. CDR3 nucleotide sequence: TGTGCCATCAGAGGCGGTCCAACTAATGAAAAACTGTTTTTT.

V and J are TRBV27 and TRBJ1-2; tentatively, D is TRBD1 (5 bases). V was clipped by 4 bases and J by 8 bases, with 14 bases between them. The CDR3 is 13 residues long. CDR1 MNHEY and CDR2 SMNVEV come from the germline V gene (reference sequence). This CDR3 reads CASSSGGGAGYTF. The CDR3, as DNA: TGTGCCAGCAGTTCCGGGGGAGGGGCGGGCTACACCTTC.

A single count supports this clone. The chain links TRBV6-5 to TRBJ2-4; TRBD1 is a possible D gene (5 bases). The germline V and J ends were trimmed by 6 bases and 8 bases, with 17 bases remaining between them. The CDR3 has 14 residues. In germline, CDR1 is MNHEY, CDR2 SVGAGI. The CDR3 is CASSPQSQGYIQYF. The CDR3 DNA reads as TGTGCCAGCAGCCCTCAGAGCCAGGGTTACATTCAGTACTTC.

Only a few counts were recorded for this clone. This chain connects TRBV6-1 to TRBJ1-1; 7 bases fit TRBD1. Trimming at V came to 7 bases and at J to 1 base, leaving 9 bases not matched to a gene. The CDR3 loop spans 15 amino acids. Germline values: CDR1 MNHNS, CDR2 SASEGT. CDR3: CASTLQGSSNTEAFF. The CDR3, as DNA: TGTGCCAGCACCCTACAGGGGTCTTCGAACACTGAAGCTTTCTTT.

The chain is built from TRBV7-6 and TRBJ2-5, with 7 bases that match TRBD1. This CDR3 comprises 13 residues. Germline CDR1 SGHVS, CDR2 FNYEAQ. V trimming: 6 bases; J trimming: 1 base; junction bases outside the gene matches: 2. The DNA of the CDR3 is TGTGCCAGCAGTACAGGGGCCCAAGAGACCCAGTACTTC. This translates into CASSTGAQETQYF.

The chain is built from TRBV9 and TRBJ2-7, with a possible D match to TRBD1 (6 bases). CDR3 length: 16 amino acids. The germline gives CDR1 SGDLS, CDR2 YYNGEE. Trimming cost V 1 base and J 2 bases, with 16 bases left between them. The CDR3 spells CASSVMGAPAPYEQYF. The CDR3 bases are TGTGCCAGCAGCGTAATGGGGGCCCCGGCTCCCTACGAGCAGTACTTC. Full variable domain (remainder filled in from reference TRBV9 and TRBJ2-7): DSGVTQTPKHLITATGQRVTLRCSPRSGDLSVYWYQQSLDQGLQFLIQYYNGEERAKGNILERFSAQQFPDLHSELNLSSLELGDSALYFCASSVMGAPAPYEQYFGPGTRLTVT.

This sequence joins TRBV7-2 and TRBJ2-1; 8 nucleotides align to TRBD1. The V gene end was trimmed by 1 base and the J gene end by 7 bases; junction bases not matched to a gene: 12. The CDR3 covers 17 residues. The germline gives CDR1 SGHTA, CDR2 FQGNSA. The CDR3 DNA reads as TGTGCCAGCAGCTTAGGAGGTCGGGGACAGGACAGGAATGAGCAGTTCTTC. This encodes CASSLGGRGQDRNEQFF.

CDR3 DNA sequence: TGCGCCAGCAGCTCACAGGGGGCTCAAGAGACCCAGTACTTC. Translating gives CASSSQGAQETQYF. The gene calls are TRBV5-1 and TRBJ2-5; 9 positions match TRBD1. V was pared by 3 bases and J by 2 bases, with 2 bases of the junction left unmatched. Germline assignment: CDR1 SGHRS and CDR2 YFSETQ. The CDR3 extends over 14 amino acids.

CDR3 bases: TGTGCCAGCAGTCCCGGGACTAGCGTAGAGTATTTT. Protein: CASSPGTSVEYF. V is TRBV28 and J is TRBJ2-3; the match to TRBD2 covers 10 bases. Germline CDR1 reads MDHEN; CDR2 reads SYDVKM. This CDR3 has 12 amino acids. Germline trimming cut 5 bases from V and 13 bases from J; bases unmatched to any gene: 6. Full variable domain (outside the CDR3, taken from reference TRBV28 and TRBJ2-3): DVKVTQSSRYLVKRTGEKVFLECVQDMDHENMFWYRQDPGLGLRLIYFSYDVKMKEKGDIPEGYSVSREKKERFSLILESASTNQTSMYLCASSPGTSVEYFGPGTRLTVL.

The gene calls are TRBV7-9 and TRBJ2-1; 7 bases match TRBD2. In germline, CDR1 is SEHNR, CDR2 FQNEAQ (reference sequence). The CDR3 extends over 14 amino acids. The trim removed 7 bases at V and 7 bases at J, leaving 10 bases unmatched. CDR3 coding DNA: TGTGCCAGCACCCGTTCTGCGGGGGAGAATGAGCAGTTCTTC. It codes for CASTRSAGENEQFF. The full variable domain, its missing parts supplied by reference TRBV7-9 and TRBJ2-1, is DTGVSQNPRHKITKRGQNVTFRCDPISEHNRLYWYRQTLGQGPEFLTYFQNEAQLEKSRLLSDRFSAERPKGSFSTLEIQRTEQGDSAMYLCASTRSAGENEQFFGPGTRLTVL.

V and J are TRBV29-1 and TRBJ2-5; D gene unclear. The DNA matches TRBJ2-7 better at its end, which makes the J call doubtful. Germline values: CDR1 SQVTM, CDR2 ANQGSEA. This CDR3 is 12 amino acids long. CDR3 sequence: CSVAGSSYEQYF. The CDR3 coding sequence is TGCAGCGTTGCGGGTAGCTCCTACGAGCAGTACTTC.

This chain links TRBV7-2 with TRBJ2-7, with TRBD2 matching over 13 bases. V shed 2 bases and J 1 base; nucleotides not matched to a gene: 5. The CDR3 is 17 amino acids. Looked up from germline, CDR1 is SGHTA and CDR2 is FQGNSA. In nucleotides, the CDR3 is TGTGCCAGCAGCTTACTGGGACTAGCGGGACCGTCCTACGAGCAGTACTTC. Translated: CASSLLGLAGPSYEQYF. Drawing the rest from reference TRBV7-2 and TRBJ2-7, the complete variable domain is GAGVSQSPSNKVTEKGKDVELRCDPISGHTALYWYRQSLGQGLEFLIYFQGNSAPDKSGLPSDRFSAERTGGSVSTLTIQRTQQEDSAVYLCASSLLGLAGPSYEQYFGPGTRLTVT.